One sample yielded the 24 T cell receptor beta chains listed below, sequenced in a study of Ad26.COV2.S vaccination and SARS-CoV-2 variants. Treatment reported: some 19 received Ad26.COV2.S at low or high dose, single or two shots; several received placebo; per-sample allocation not given. Each sample was drawn 63 days after the first injection (of vaccine or placebo). The method was immunoSEQ multiplex PCR; TCRdb's version includes in-frame clones alone and lacks a portion of them. The profile shows 400,000 to 450,000 clones, roughly 87% of them singletons. This sample comprised peripheral blood, obtained in a trial of Ad26.COV2.S vaccine versus placebo. Receptors originate from a person aged 18-60 years who received the Ad26.COV2.S COVID-19 vaccine or a placebo.

The chain has TRBV19 and TRBJ2-1; 8 nucleotides align to TRBD2. V trimming: 2 bases; J trimming: 4 bases; junction bases outside the gene matches: 13. This CDR3 contains 18 residues. CDR1 and CDR2 from the germline V gene are LNHDA and SQIVND (reference sequence). CDR3 nucleotides: TGTGCCAGTAGTATAAATCGAGAGGAGGGACTAGAATACAATGAGCAGTTCTTC. Translated: CASSINREEGLEYNEQFF.

The J gene is TRBJ2-2, the V gene TRBV29-1; the match to TRBD2 covers 7 bases. Germline-derived CDR1 and CDR2 are SQVTM and ANQGSEA. The CDR3 is made up of 14 amino acids. The junction had 6 bases not matched to a gene; V was cut back by 4 bases and J by 4 bases. The CDR3 is CSVAGGRSTGELFF. The CDR3, as DNA: TGCAGCGTTGCGGGGGGACGCAGCACCGGGGAGCTGTTTTTT.

The chain is built from TRBV7-3 and TRBJ2-2; TRBD2 might be the D (5 bases). V lost 5 bases, J lost 7 bases, and 17 bases lay in between. The CDR3 covers 15 residues. The V gene's germline CDR1 is SGHTA and CDR2 FQGTGA. The CDR3 bases are TGTGCCAGCAGCCCTTTACTAGTTCCAAGCGGGGAGCTGTTTTTT. It yields the protein CASSPLLVPSGELFF.

The chain combines TRBV19 with TRBJ1-5; D uncertain. Between the trimmed V and J ends, which lost 5 bases and 0 bases, there was a span of 11 bases. The CDR3 extends over 15 amino acids. Looked up from germline, CDR1 is LNHDA and CDR2 is SQIVND (reference sequence). This CDR3 reads CASSWSVDSNQPQHF. In nucleotides, the CDR3 is TGTGCCAGTAGTTGGTCCGTTGATAGCAATCAGCCCCAGCATTTT.

The chain carries TRBV10-3 and TRBJ1-4; D might be TRBD1 (5 bases). The CDR3 runs 16 residues. Trimming removed 0 bases at V and 3 bases at J, with 11 bases between. Germline V gives CDR1 ENHRY, CDR2 SYGVKD. CDR3 protein: CAISESGGWANEKLFF. For the CDR3, the DNA is TGTGCCATCAGTGAGTCCGGGGGATGGGCTAATGAAAAACTGTTTTTT.

A single count supports this clone. The rearrangement links TRBV4-3 to TRBJ2-3, with 12 bases that match TRBD2. With V trimmed by 4 bases and J by 3 bases, 5 bases remained unmatched. Germline V gene sequence: CDR1 LGHNA, CDR2 YSLEER. This CDR3 region has 16 residues. Here the CDR3 reads CASSPGLAGKTDTQYF. In DNA, the CDR3 is TGCGCCAGCAGCCCCGGACTAGCGGGAAAGACAGATACGCAGTATTTT.

CDR3 in amino acids: CATSDFNYNEQFF. The CDR3 nucleotides are TGTGCCACCAGTGATTTTAACTACAATGAGCAGTTCTTC. V gene TRBV24-1 combines with J gene TRBJ2-1; D gene ambiguous. CDR3 length: 13 residues. The V end lost 1 base, the J end lost 3 bases, and 3 bases lay between the germline ends. CDR1 is KGHDR, CDR2 SFDVKD, per germline.

The chain carries TRBV7-9 and TRBJ2-1; TRBD2 matches at 12 bases. V was pared by 3 bases and J by 2 bases, with 5 bases of the junction left unmatched. Germline V lookup: CDR1 SEHNR, CDR2 FQNEAQ (reference sequence). The CDR3 runs to 17 residues. The CDR3 loop reads CASSFRASGRAYNEQFF. DNA for the CDR3: TGTGCCAGCAGCTTCCGTGCTAGCGGGAGGGCCTACAATGAGCAGTTCTTC.

The chain combines TRBV6-5 with TRBJ2-5, with 7 bases that match TRBD1. CDR1 and CDR2 from the germline V gene are MNHEY and SVGAGI. This CDR3 region has 14 residues. V shed 0 bases, J shed 3 bases, and the junction held 1 base outside the gene matches. The CDR3 DNA follows: TGTGCCAGCAGTTACTCCGGGACAGAAGAGACCCAGTACTTC. Translated, it gives CASSYSGTEETQYF.

This chain links TRBV5-4 with TRBJ2-7, with 7 nucleotides matching TRBD2. J gave up 4 bases and V 4 bases, and 8 bases lay outside the gene matches. The CDR3 runs to 14 residues. CDR1 is SGHNT, CDR2 YYREEE, per germline (reference sequence). The DNA of the CDR3 is TGTGCCAGCAGCCGAGGAGGGACTATTTACGAGCAGTACTTC. Its protein product is CASSRGGTIYEQYF. Variable domain in full (rest from reference TRBV5-4 and TRBJ2-7): ETGVTQSPTHLIKTRGQQVTLRCSSQSGHNTVSWYQQALGQGPQFIFQYYREEENGRGNFPPRFSGLQFPNYSSELNVNALELDDSALYLCASSRGGTIYEQYFGPGTRLTVT.

The chain recombines TRBV10-3 with TRBJ2-2, with 16 nucleotides matching TRBD2. From germline, CDR1 is ENHRY and CDR2 SYGVKD. Trimming took 10 bases from V and 5 from J; bases not matched to a gene: 10. CDR3 length equals 17 residues. CDR3: CATSGLAGGLRTGELFF. DNA of the CDR3: TGTGCCACCTCGGGACTAGCGGGAGGGCTGCGGACCGGGGAGCTGTTTTTT.

The rearrangement links TRBV18 to TRBJ2-2; TRBD1 agrees at 7 bases. CDR3 length: 16 residues. Looked up from germline, CDR1 is KGHSH and CDR2 is LQKENI. Trimming removed 0 bases from V and 0 bases from J; junction bases left unmatched: 1. The DNA of the CDR3 is TGTGCCAGCTCACCACCGACAGGGTCGAACACCGGGGAGCTGTTTTTT. Translated, it gives CASSPPTGSNTGELFF.

This chain links TRBV11-2 with TRBJ2-3, with a possible D match to TRBD2 (5 bases). The CDR3 runs 15 residues. In germline, CDR1 is SGHAT, CDR2 FQNNGV. V was trimmed by 1 base and J by 3 bases, leaving 11 bases between them. The CDR3 DNA reads TGTGCCAGCAGCTTAGTTGGGAGACCGACAGATACGCAGTATTTT. Translation: CASSLVGRPTDTQYF.

The chain employs TRBV28 and TRBJ1-2; possibly TRBD1 for D (5 bases). The CDR3 is 15 amino acids. Germline CDR1 is MDHEN and CDR2 is SYDVKM. V was cut by 5 bases and J by 1 base, with 14 bases left in between. DNA of the CDR3: TGTGCCAGCAGTAGCCCGTCGACAGTTAACTATGGCTACACCTTC. Amino acids: CASSSPSTVNYGYTF.

J is TRBJ2-7 and V is TRBV5-6; 8 nucleotides align to TRBD1. CDR1 and CDR2 from the germline V gene are SGHDT and YYEEEE. V lost 3 bases, J lost 3 bases, and 5 bases stayed unmatched. The CDR3 covers 14 residues. The CDR3 protein is CASSWDRRFYEQYF. The CDR3 DNA is TGTGCCAGCAGCTGGGACAGGCGCTTCTACGAGCAGTACTTC.

A few counts support this clone. The chain couples TRBV6-2 or TRBV6-3 to TRBJ1-5; 7 positions agree with TRBD1. CDR1 and CDR2 (germline): MNHEY, SVGEGT. The CDR3 loop spans 16 amino acids. The V segment lost 4 bases and the J segment 1 base; nucleotides outside the gene matches: 7. DNA of the CDR3: TGTGCCAGCAGTTCCCCCCAGACAGGGAGCAATCAGCCCCAGCATTTT. Protein product: CASSSPQTGSNQPQHF.

The chain links TRBV4-1 to TRBJ1-1, with unresolved D. Germline CDR1 MGHRA, CDR2 YSYEKL. The CDR3 runs 16 residues. The V end was cut by 0 bases, the J end by 1 base, with 12 bases between. CDR3 region: CASSQEAQPRNTEAFF. CDR3 in DNA: TGCGCCAGCAGCCAAGAGGCACAGCCGAGGAACACTGAAGCTTTCTTT.

This rearrangement joins TRBV9 to TRBJ2-1, with D perhaps TRBD2 (6 bases). The CDR3 extends over 13 amino acids. Germline V gene sequence: CDR1 SGDLS, CDR2 YYNGEE. Trimming left V 1 base short and J 6 bases short, with 8 bases between. The CDR3 nucleotides are TGTGCCAGCAGCGTATGGGACTCCAATGAGCAGTTCTTC. It encodes CASSVWDSNEQFF.

The table lists this clone with a few counts. The chain combines TRBV19 with TRBJ2-3; D may be TRBD1 (5 bases). Germline V CDR1 and CDR2: LNHDA, SQIVND (reference sequence). The V and J ends lost 5 bases and 4 bases respectively, with 25 bases between them. The CDR3 covers 18 residues. The CDR3 DNA follows: TGTGCCAGTAGTGGATACATAGCCCCCCTCAGGGATCCAGATACGCAGTATTTT. The encoded protein is CASSGYIAPLRDPDTQYF.

The V call is TRBV7-9, the J call TRBJ2-1; 10 bases agree with TRBD2. The CDR3 extends over 15 amino acids. CDR1 is SEHNR and CDR2 is FQNEAQ in the germline V gene (reference sequence). The V gene end was trimmed by 6 bases and the J gene end by 4 bases; junction bases not matched to a gene: 6. CDR3 sequence reads: CASRPAGGPYNEQFF. DNA for the CDR3: TGTGCCAGCAGACCAGCGGGAGGGCCGTACAATGAGCAGTTCTTC.

The chain employs TRBV7-3 and TRBJ2-5; D call uncertain. V lost 1 base to trimming and J lost 8 bases, with 11 bases between them. The CDR3 is 13 amino acids. Germline V lookup: CDR1 SGHTA, CDR2 FQGTGA. DNA for the CDR3: TGTGCCAGCAGCTTAAGGGGTACTCAAACCCAGTACTTC. Translating it yields CASSLRGTQTQYF.

The genes are TRBV5-5 and TRBJ2-3; TRBD2 matches at 12 bases. J lost 5 bases, V lost 3 bases, and 7 bases had no gene match. CDR3 length: 16 residues. Per germline, CDR1 SGHKS and CDR2 YYEKEE (reference sequence). CDR3 loop: CASSWRLAGVLDTQYF. In DNA, the CDR3 is TGTGCCAGCAGCTGGAGACTAGCGGGAGTTTTAGATACGCAGTATTTT. The entire variable domain, with the rest obtained from reference TRBV5-5 and TRBJ2-3, is as follows: DAGVTQSPTHLIKTRGQQVTLRCSPISGHKSVSWYQQVLGQGPQFIFQYYEKEERGRGNFPDRFSARQFPNYSSELNVNALLLGDSALYLCASSWRLAGVLDTQYFGPGTRLTVL.

CDR3 coding DNA: TGTGCCACCAGTGACCCCGGACAGGACACCGGGGAGCTGTTTTTT. Protein sequence: CATSDPGQDTGELFF. This chain uses TRBV24-1 with TRBJ2-2; TRBD1 agrees at 7 bases. The germline gives CDR1 KGHDR, CDR2 SFDVKD. The CDR3 sequence is 15 residues long. V gave up 4 bases and J gave up 3 bases; unmatched junction bases: 4.

This chain links TRBV7-3 with TRBJ2-1, with TRBD2 identical over 7 bases. The V segment lost 2 bases and the J segment 5 bases; nucleotides outside the gene matches: 15. Per the germline V gene, CDR1 is SGHTA and CDR2 is FQGTGA. The CDR3 runs to 18 residues. CDR3 residues: CASSLVPLGLAENNEQFF. CDR3 in DNA: TGTGCCAGCAGCTTAGTCCCTCTAGGGCTAGCGGAAAACAATGAGCAGTTCTTC.